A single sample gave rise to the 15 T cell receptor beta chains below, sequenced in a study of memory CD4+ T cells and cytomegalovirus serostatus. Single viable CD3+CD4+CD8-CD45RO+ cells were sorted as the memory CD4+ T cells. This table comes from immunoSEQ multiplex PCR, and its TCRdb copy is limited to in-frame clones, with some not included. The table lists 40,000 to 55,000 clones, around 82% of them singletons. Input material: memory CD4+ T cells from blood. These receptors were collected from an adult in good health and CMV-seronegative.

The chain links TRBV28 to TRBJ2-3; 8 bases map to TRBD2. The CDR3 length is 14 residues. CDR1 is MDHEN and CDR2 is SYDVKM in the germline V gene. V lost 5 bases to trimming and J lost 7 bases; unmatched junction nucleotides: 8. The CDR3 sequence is CASSLRGAGNTQYF. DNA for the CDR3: TGTGCCAGCAGTCTGCGGGGGGCGGGGAATACGCAGTATTTT.

The CDR3 DNA follows: TGTGCCAGCAGTTACTCGTCAGGGGGCTACGAGCAGTACTTC. It specifies CASSYSSGGYEQYF. The genes are TRBV6-5 and TRBJ2-7; 7 bases match TRBD1. Germline CDR1 MNHEY, CDR2 SVGAGI. The V segment lost 0 bases and the J segment 3 bases; nucleotides outside the gene matches: 2. This CDR3 is 14 amino acids long.

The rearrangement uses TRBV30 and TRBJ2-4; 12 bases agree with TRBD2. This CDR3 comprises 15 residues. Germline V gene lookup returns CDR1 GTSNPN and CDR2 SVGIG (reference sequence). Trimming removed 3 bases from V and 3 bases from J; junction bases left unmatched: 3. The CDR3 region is CAWSRTSGIKNIQYF. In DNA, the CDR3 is TGTGCCTGGAGCCGGACTAGCGGGATCAAAAACATTCAGTACTTC.

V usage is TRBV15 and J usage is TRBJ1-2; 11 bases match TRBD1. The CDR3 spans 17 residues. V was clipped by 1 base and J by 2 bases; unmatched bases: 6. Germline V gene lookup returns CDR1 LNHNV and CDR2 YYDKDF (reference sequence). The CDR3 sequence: CATSRAGRDRGNYGYTF. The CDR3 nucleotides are TGTGCCACCAGCAGAGCCGGCCGGGACAGGGGGAACTATGGCTACACCTTC.

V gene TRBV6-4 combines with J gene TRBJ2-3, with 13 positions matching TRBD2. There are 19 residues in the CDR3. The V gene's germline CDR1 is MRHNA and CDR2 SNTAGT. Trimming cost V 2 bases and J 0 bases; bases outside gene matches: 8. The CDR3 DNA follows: TGTGCCAGCAGTGACACCACTAGCGGGAGGGCCGGGAGCACAGATACGCAGTATTTT. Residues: CASSDTTSGRAGSTDTQYF.

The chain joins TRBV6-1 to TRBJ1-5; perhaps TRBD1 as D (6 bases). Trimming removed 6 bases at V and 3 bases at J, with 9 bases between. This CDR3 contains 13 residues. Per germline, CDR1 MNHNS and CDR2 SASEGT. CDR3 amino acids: CASRDSYNQPQHF. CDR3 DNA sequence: TGTGCCAGCAGGGACAGCTACAATCAGCCCCAGCATTTT.

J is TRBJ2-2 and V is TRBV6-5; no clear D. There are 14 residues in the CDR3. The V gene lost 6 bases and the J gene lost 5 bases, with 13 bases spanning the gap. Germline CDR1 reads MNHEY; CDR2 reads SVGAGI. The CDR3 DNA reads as TGTGCCAGCAGCAGGAAAAGCCAGACCGGGGAGCTGTTTTTT. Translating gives CASSRKSQTGELFF.

The CDR3 reads CASTPRGGETQYF. The CDR3 coding sequence is TGTGCCAGCACCCCGAGAGGTGGGGAGACCCAGTACTTC. The chain couples TRBV13 to TRBJ2-5; D gene ambiguous. The CDR3 loop spans 13 amino acids. CDR1 and CDR2 from the germline V gene are PRHDT and FYEKMQ (reference sequence). Trimming shortened V by 7 bases and J by 5 bases, and 14 bases separated the two germline ends. The complete variable domain, with remaining parts taken from reference TRBV13 and TRBJ2-5, reads AAGVIQSPRHLIKEKRETATLKCYPIPRHDTVYWYQQGPGQDPQFLISFYEKMQSDKGSIPDRFSAQQFSDYHSELNMSSLELGDSALYFCASTPRGGETQYFGPGTRLLVL.

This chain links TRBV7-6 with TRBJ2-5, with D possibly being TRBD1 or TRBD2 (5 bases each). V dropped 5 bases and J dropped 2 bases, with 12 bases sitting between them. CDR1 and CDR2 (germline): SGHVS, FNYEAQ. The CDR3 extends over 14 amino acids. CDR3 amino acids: CASSIRDGQETQYF. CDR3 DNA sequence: TGTGCCAGCAGCATCCGGGACGGACAAGAGACCCAGTACTTC.

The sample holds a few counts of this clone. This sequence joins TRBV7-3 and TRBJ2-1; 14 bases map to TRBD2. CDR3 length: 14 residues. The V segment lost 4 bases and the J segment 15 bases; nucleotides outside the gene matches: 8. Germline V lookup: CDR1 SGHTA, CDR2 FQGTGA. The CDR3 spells CASSSGTSGSPLFF. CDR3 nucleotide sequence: TGTGCCAGCAGCTCAGGGACTAGCGGGAGTCCCTTGTTCTTC.

CDR3 bases: TGTGCCAGCAGCCCCTTTAGGGGGAGGGCCTCCTACGAGCAGTACTTC. Amino acids: CASSPFRGRASYEQYF. This chain uses TRBV7-8 with TRBJ2-7, with D tentatively TRBD2 (7 bases). Germline loops: CDR1 SGHVS, CDR2 FQNEAQ. The germline V and J ends were trimmed by 5 bases and 0 bases, with 17 bases remaining between them. The CDR3 totals 16 residues.

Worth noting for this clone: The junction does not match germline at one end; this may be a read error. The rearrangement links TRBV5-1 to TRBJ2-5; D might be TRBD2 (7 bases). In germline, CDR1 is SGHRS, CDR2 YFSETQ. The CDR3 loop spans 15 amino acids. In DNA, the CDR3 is TGCGCCAGCAGCTTCGGACTAGTGGGACAAGGGACCCAGTACTTC. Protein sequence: CASSFGLVGQGTQYF.

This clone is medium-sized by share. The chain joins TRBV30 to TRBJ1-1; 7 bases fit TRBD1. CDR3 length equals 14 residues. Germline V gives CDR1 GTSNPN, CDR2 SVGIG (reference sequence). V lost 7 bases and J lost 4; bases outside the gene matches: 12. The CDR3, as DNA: TGTGCCTACTCTGCCCGGACAGGTGGCACTGAAGCTTTCTTT. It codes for CAYSARTGGTEAFF.

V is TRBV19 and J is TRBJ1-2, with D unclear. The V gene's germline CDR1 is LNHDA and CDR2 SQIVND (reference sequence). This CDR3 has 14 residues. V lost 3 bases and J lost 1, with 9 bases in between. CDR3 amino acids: CASSILSLNYGYTF. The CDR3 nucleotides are TGTGCCAGTAGTATTTTGAGTCTTAACTATGGCTACACCTTC.

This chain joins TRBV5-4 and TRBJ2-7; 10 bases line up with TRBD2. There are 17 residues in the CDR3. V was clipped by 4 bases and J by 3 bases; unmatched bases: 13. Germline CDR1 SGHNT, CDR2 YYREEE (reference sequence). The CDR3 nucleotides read TGTGCCAGCAGCGGGGCCGATAGTAGCGGGAGGAACTACGAGCAGTACTTC. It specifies CASSGADSSGRNYEQYF.